Described below is a single T cell receptor beta chain sequence and its context. Its antigen remains unknown. People whose metastatic non-small-cell lung cancer was chemo-refractory got focal radiation along with CTLA-4 blockade by ipilimumab. CDR1 is MDHEN, CDR2 SYDVKM, per germline. This CDR3 has 14 residues. Trimming shortened V by 6 bases and J by 2 bases, and 13 bases separated the two germline ends. Some clones are missing from TCRdb's copy, which holds only in-frame ones; the method was immunoSEQ multiplex PCR. The sample gives 45,000 to 60,000 clones, roughly 83% of which show up once; 8.5% is in the top ten. This sample was taken from a study of radiotherapy plus CTLA-4 blockade in lung cancer. General observations from the study: Blood saw expansion of tumor-derived TCR clones after radiotherapy plus ipilimumab. Early shifts in blood T cell clones, with interferon-beta, reportedly predicted response best.

The receptor comes from a human donor with non-small cell lung cancer who had a complete response to radiotherapy plus ipilimumab. The gene calls are TRBV28 and TRBJ1-1, with D possibly being TRBD1 (6 bases). Sequenced here: peripheral blood, sampled from a patient treated with radiotherapy plus ipilimumab. CDR3 coding DNA: TGTGCCAGCAGCAAGTCGGGGGGCAACACTGAAGCTTTCTTT. It encodes CASSKSGGNTEAFF.